This T cell receptor (beta chain) originates from a study of identical twins. Healthy Caucasians made up all donors. A universal primer site came from template switching; cDNA carried unique molecular identifiers. Via MiXCR, TCRdb re-called the 5' RACE reads, giving one row per CDR3 protein. The sample lists some 560,000 distinct CDR3 sequences; around a tenth were seen once. Trimming left V 1 base short and J 2 bases short, with 9 bases between. The CDR3 runs 14 residues. Per germline, CDR1 SGHTA and CDR2 FQGNSA. This clonotype was observed at least ten times. This sample also appeared in a second study, on yellow fever vaccine responses in identical twins.

This sequence joins TRBV7-2 and TRBJ2-7, with a possible D match to TRBD1 (5 bases). Sequencing was carried out using PBMCs. This TCR derives from a woman aged 18-29 years in good health. In DNA form, the CDR3 reads TGTGCCAGCAGCTTAGTTGACAGCGCCTACGAGCAGTACTTC. Encoded protein: CASSLVDSAYEQYF.